These 8 T cell receptor beta chains originate from one sample sequenced in a study of T cells in localized non-small cell lung cancer (dated by TCRdb to the early 2020s). The method behind the library was the immunoSEQ multiplex PCR assay. In TCRdb, the immuneACCESS table is reduced to in-frame sequences with V and J assigned. These tables do not hold every clone; where another copy was compared, an unresolved V gene accounts for under half, and the others remain unexplained. In this sample the table shows about 43,000 clones, about 91% of which occur a single time. The ten largest clones capture 10% of the sample. The material sequenced was PBMCs, taken before any cancer treatment. The receptor source for this set is a woman aged 40-75 years with stage II lung adenocarcinoma.

This clone was detected only a few times. This CDR3 is CASSYGQDNSPLHF. The CDR3, as DNA: TGTGCCAGCAGCTACGGACAGGATAATTCACCCCTCCACTTT. The V call is TRBV11-3, the J call TRBJ1-6; 7 nucleotides match TRBD1. Unmatched junction bases numbered 2, after V lost 4 bases and J lost 5 bases. The CDR3 is made up of 14 amino acids. Germline CDR1 is SGHNT and CDR2 is YENEEA. The whole variable domain, remainder taken from reference TRBV11-3 and TRBJ1-6, is EAGVVQSPRYKIIEKKQPVAFWCNPISGHNTLYWYLQNLGQGPELLIRYENEEAVDDSQLPKDRFSAERLKGVDSTLKIQPAELGDSAVYLCASSYGQDNSPLHFGNGTRLTVT.

On this clone itself: Its ends do not fully match the called genes, so a read error is possible. The J gene is TRBJ1-2, the V gene TRBV5-6, with 7 bases fitting TRBD1. CDR3 size: 11 residues. The germline CDR1 and CDR2 sequences are SGHDT and YYEEEE. CDR3 region: CASRQQGPYSF. CDR3 nucleotide sequence: TGTGCCAGCAGACAACAGGGGCCCTACTCCTTC.

The rearrangement links TRBV28 to TRBJ1-2; D possibly corresponds to TRBD1 (5 bases). With 6 bases removed from V and 2 bases from J, the gap between germline ends came to 13 bases. Germline CDR1 MDHEN, CDR2 SYDVKM. The CDR3 runs 14 residues. This chain's CDR3 is CASSPPGGNYGYTF. The CDR3 nucleotides read TGTGCCAGCAGCCCACCCGGGGGGAACTATGGCTACACCTTC.

Only one count was recorded for this clone. V gene TRBV13 combines with J gene TRBJ2-7; TRBD2 agrees at 10 bases. The CDR3 is 15 residues long. Per germline, CDR1 PRHDT and CDR2 FYEKMQ (reference sequence). Unmatched junction bases numbered 7, after V lost 5 bases and J lost 3 bases. Here the CDR3 reads CASSQLPSGSYEQYF. The CDR3 region has the DNA TGTGCCAGCAGCCAACTCCCTAGCGGGAGCTACGAGCAGTACTTC. The whole variable domain, remainder taken from reference TRBV13 and TRBJ2-7, is AAGVIQSPRHLIKEKRETATLKCYPIPRHDTVYWYQQGPGQDPQFLISFYEKMQSDKGSIPDRFSAQQFSDYHSELNMSSLELGDSALYFCASSQLPSGSYEQYFGPGTRLTVT.

The V and J genes are TRBV19 and TRBJ2-7; TRBD1 might be the D (5 bases). The V gene lost 5 bases and the J gene lost 0 bases, with 11 bases spanning the gap. The CDR3 extends over 14 amino acids. CDR1 and CDR2 from the germline V gene are LNHDA and SQIVND (reference sequence). The CDR3 loop is CASSSTASSYEQYF. The DNA of the CDR3 is TGTGCCAGTAGTTCGACAGCCTCCTCCTACGAGCAGTACTTC. The full variable domain, in which reference TRBV19 and TRBJ2-7 provide the parts outside the CDR3, is DGGITQSPKYLFRKEGQNVTLSCEQNLNHDAMYWYRQDPGQGLRLIYYSQIVNDFQKGDIAEGYSVSREKKESFPLTVTSAQKNPTAFYLCASSSTASSYEQYFGPGTRLTVT.

V gene TRBV5-1 combines with J gene TRBJ2-5; possibly TRBD1 for D (6 bases). The CDR3 has 15 residues. V shed 0 bases and J shed 4 bases, with 13 bases lying between them. Germline CDR1 is SGHRS and CDR2 is YFSETQ. DNA of the CDR3: TGCGCCAGCAGCTTGGAGGCACTAGGGGGAGAGACCCAGTACTTC. Its translation is CASSLEALGGETQYF.

V gene TRBV6-5 combines with J gene TRBJ1-1, with D unresolved. CDR3 size: 12 residues. The germline V gene has CDR1 MNHEY and CDR2 SVGAGI. Deletions cut 5 bases from V and 1 base from J, with 5 bases between. CDR3 region: CASSRTNTEAFF. The CDR3 DNA reads TGTGCCAGCAGTAGAACGAACACTGAAGCTTTCTTT.

This sequence joins TRBV7-6 and TRBJ2-7, with 10 bases identical to TRBD2. Germline lookup yields CDR1 SGHVS and CDR2 FNYEAQ. After removal of 5 bases from V and 2 bases from J, the junction contained 6 bases not matched to a gene. CDR3 length equals 15 residues. CDR3 in DNA: TGTGCCAGCAGCCTGACTAGCGGGCTTGCCTACGAGCAGTACTTC. This translates into CASSLTSGLAYEQYF.